This T cell receptor (beta chain) was sequenced during a study of blood T cell repertoires in COVID-19. Assay used: immunoSEQ multiplex PCR; TCRdb lists only in-frame clones, some missing. The sample consists of 350,000 or so clones, around 85% of them appearing once. CDR1 and CDR2 from the germline V gene are SGHAT and FQDESV (reference sequence). J gave up 4 bases and V 2 bases, and 4 bases lay outside the gene matches. The CDR3 totals 15 residues. This sequence was found in a woman aged 40 to 49 with acute COVID-19. The sequencing sample was made of PBMCs or T cells enriched from blood (not recorded which). This chain joins TRBV11-1 and TRBJ2-2, with TRBD1 identical over 7 bases. In DNA form, the CDR3 reads TGTGCCAGCAGCTTAATGGGACAGACCACCGGGGAGCTGTTTTTT. Amino acid sequence: CASSLMGQTTGELFF. Full variable domain (remainder filled in from reference TRBV11-1 and TRBJ2-2): EAEVAQSPRYKITEKSQAVAFWCDPISGHATLYWYRQILGQGPELLVQFQDESVVDDSQLPKDRFSAERLKGVDSTLKIQPAELGDSAMYLCASSLMGQTTGELFFGEGSRLTVL.